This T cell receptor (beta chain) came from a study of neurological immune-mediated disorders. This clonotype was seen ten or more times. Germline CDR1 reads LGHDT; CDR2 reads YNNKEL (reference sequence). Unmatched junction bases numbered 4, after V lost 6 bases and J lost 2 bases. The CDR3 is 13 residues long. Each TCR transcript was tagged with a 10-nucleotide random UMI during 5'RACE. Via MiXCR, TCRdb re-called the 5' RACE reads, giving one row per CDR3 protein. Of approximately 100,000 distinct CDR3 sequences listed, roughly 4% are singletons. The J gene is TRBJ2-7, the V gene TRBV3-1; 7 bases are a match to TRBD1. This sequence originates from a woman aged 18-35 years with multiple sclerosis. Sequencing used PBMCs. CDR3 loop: CASSYQGAYEQYF. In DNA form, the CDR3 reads TGTGCCAGCAGTTACCAGGGGGCCTACGAGCAGTACTTC.